Sequencing of this T cell receptor (beta chain) was carried out in a study of response to subunit inactivated influenza vaccine. V was clipped by 2 bases and J by 4 bases, with 14 bases between them. This CDR3 has 14 amino acids. Germline V gene lookup returns CDR1 DFQATT and CDR2 SNEGSKA (reference sequence). Comment on this clonotype: Its antigen is undetermined.

Whole-study findings and limits: There was a suggestion from the authors that each seasonal influenza vaccination recruits few new T cells.

Using its own MiXCR run on the RT-PCR reads, TCRdb lists one record per CDR3 protein. The sample consists of some 300,000 distinct CDR3 sequences, 20% to 25% of them appearing once. The sample was PBMCs from blood, taken less than 22 months after vaccination. The sequence was collected from a man aged 50-75 years who received an inactivated influenza vaccine. This chain joins TRBV20-1 and TRBJ1-1; D might be TRBD1 (6 bases). In DNA, the CDR3 is TGCAGTGCTAGAATGTTCAGGGGAATCACTGAAGCTTTCTTT. Translated, it gives CSARMFRGITEAFF.